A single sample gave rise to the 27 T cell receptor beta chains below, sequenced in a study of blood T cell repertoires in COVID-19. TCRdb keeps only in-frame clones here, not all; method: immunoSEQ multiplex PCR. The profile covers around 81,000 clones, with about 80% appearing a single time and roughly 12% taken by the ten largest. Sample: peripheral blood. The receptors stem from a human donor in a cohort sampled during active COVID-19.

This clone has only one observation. The CDR3 bases are TGTGCCAGCAGCCAGACTGGACAGGGGGCAGGGTCCTACGAGCAGTACGTC. Translating gives CASSQTGQGAGSYEQYV. This chain connects TRBV5-4 to TRBJ2-7; TRBD1 matches 11 bases. J was trimmed by 1 base and V by 4 bases; bases with no gene match: 10. The CDR3 runs 17 residues. CDR1 and CDR2 (germline): SGHNT, YYREEE (reference sequence).

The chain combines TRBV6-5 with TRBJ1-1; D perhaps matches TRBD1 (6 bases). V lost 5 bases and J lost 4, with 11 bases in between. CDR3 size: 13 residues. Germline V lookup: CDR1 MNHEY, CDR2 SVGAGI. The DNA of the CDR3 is TGTGCCAGCAGTAACACAGGGTTCACTGAAGCTTTCTTT. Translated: CASSNTGFTEAFF.

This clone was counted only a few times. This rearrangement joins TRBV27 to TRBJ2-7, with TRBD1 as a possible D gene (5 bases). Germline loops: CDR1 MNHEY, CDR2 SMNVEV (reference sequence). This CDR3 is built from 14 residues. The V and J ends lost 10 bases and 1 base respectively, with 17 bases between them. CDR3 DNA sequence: TGTGCCACCCCGAAGAGTCCAGGGTCCTACGAGCAGTACGTC. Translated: CATPKSPGSYEQYV.

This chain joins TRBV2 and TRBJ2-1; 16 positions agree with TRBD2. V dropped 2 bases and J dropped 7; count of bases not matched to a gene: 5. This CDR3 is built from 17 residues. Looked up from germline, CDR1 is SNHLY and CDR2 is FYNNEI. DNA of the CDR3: TGTGCCAGCAGTGAACGGGGACTAGCGGGGGGGAAGAATGAGCAGTTCTTC. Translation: CASSERGLAGGKNEQFF.

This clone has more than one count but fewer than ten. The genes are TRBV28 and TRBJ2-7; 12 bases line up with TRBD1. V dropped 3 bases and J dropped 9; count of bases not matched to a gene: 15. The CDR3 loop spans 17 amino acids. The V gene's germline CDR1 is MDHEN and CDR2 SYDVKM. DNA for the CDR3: TGTGCCAGCAGTTTCTTTTTCCCAGGGACAGGGGGCGGAGGGCAGTACTTC. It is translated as CASSFFFPGTGGGGQYF.

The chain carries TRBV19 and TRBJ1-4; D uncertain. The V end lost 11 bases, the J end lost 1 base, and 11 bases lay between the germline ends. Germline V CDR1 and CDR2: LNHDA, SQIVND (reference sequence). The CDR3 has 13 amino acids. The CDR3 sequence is CAVRDLTNEKLFF. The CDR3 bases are TGTGCCGTACGGGATTTAACTAATGAAAAACTGTTTTTT.

The CDR3 spells CATSKGRETQYF. In DNA, the CDR3 is TGTGCCACCAGTAAGGGGCGGGAGACCCAGTACTTC. This sequence joins TRBV24-1 and TRBJ2-5, with D possibly being TRBD1 (5 bases). Trimming shortened V by 6 bases and J by 5 bases, and 9 bases separated the two germline ends. The CDR3 length is 12 residues. CDR1 is KGHDR, CDR2 SFDVKD, per germline.

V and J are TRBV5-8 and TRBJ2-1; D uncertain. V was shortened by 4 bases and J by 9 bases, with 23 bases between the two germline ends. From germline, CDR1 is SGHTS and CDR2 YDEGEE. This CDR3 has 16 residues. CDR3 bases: TGTGCCAGCAGCATCCCCGGAGCCCCCCACAATGCTGAGCAGTTCTTC. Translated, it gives CASSIPGAPHNAEQFF.

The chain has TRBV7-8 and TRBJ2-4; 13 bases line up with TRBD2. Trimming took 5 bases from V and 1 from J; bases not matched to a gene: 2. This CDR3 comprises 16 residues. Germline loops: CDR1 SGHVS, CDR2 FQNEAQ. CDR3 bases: TGTGCCAGCAGCGAGACTAGCGGGAGGGCCAAAAACATTCAGTACTTC. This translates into CASSETSGRAKNIQYF. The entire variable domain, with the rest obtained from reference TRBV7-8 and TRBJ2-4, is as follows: GAGVSQSPRYKVAKRGQDVALRCDPISGHVSLFWYQQALGQGPEFLTYFQNEAQLDKSGLPSDRFFAERPEGSVSTLKIQRTQQEDSAVYLCASSETSGRAKNIQYFGAGTRLSVL.

CDR3 region: CASSQFVSWIRTSGSPSYEQYV. The CDR3 bases are TGCGCCAGCAGTCAATTCGTCAGTTGGATTCGGACTAGCGGGAGTCCCTCCTACGAGCAGTACGTC. J is TRBJ2-7 and V is TRBV23-1; the match to TRBD2 covers 13 bases. TRBV23-1 is an ORF, and what it does is uncertain. The V segment lost 1 base and the J segment 0 bases; nucleotides outside the gene matches: 18. This CDR3 has 22 amino acids.

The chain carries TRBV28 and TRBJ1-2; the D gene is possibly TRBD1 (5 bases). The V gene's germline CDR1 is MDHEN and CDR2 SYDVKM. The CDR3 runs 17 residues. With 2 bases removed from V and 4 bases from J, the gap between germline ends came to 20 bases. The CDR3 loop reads CASSLGSGGILGYGYTF. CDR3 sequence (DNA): TGTGCCAGCAGTTTAGGCTCCGGGGGTATTCTAGGCTATGGCTACACCTTC.

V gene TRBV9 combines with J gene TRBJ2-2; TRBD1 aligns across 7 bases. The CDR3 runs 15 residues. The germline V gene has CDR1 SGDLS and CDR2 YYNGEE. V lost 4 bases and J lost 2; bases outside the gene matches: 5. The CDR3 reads CASSFRDRNTGELFF. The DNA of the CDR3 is TGTGCCAGCAGCTTCCGGGACAGAAACACCGGGGAGCTGTTTTTT.

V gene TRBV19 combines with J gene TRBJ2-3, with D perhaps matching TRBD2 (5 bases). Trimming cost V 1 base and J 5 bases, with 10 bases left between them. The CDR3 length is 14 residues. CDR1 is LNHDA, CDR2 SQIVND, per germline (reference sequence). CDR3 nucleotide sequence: TGTGCCAGTAGTATAGGAGGGCCCCAAGATACGCAGTATTTT. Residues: CASSIGGPQDTQYF.

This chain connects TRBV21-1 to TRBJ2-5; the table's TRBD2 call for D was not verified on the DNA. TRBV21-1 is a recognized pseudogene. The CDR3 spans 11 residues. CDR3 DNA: TGTGCCAGCAAGCCTAGGGAGACCCAGTACTTC. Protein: CASKPRETQYF.

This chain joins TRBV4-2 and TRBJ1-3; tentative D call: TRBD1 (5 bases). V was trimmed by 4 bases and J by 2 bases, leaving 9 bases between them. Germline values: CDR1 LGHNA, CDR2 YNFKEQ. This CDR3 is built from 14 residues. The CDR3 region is CASSPRVTGNTIYF. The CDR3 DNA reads TGTGCCAGCAGCCCCAGGGTTACTGGAAACACCATATATTTT.

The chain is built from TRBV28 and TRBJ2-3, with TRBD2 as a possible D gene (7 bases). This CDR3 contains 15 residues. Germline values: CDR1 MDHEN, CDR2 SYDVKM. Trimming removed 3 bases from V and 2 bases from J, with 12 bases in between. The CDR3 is CASSFGGGHTDTQYF. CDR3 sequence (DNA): TGTGCCAGCAGTTTTGGCGGGGGACACACAGATACGCAGTATTTT.

The CDR3 here is CASSERGHSSGNTIYF. The CDR3 DNA reads TGTGCCAGCAGTGAGAGGGGACACTCCTCTGGAAACACCATATATTTT. V usage is TRBV2 and J usage is TRBJ1-3, with D perhaps matching TRBD1 (6 bases). Per the germline V gene, CDR1 is SNHLY and CDR2 is FYNNEI. The CDR3 is 16 residues long. V was shortened by 3 bases and J by 0 bases, with 12 bases between the two germline ends.

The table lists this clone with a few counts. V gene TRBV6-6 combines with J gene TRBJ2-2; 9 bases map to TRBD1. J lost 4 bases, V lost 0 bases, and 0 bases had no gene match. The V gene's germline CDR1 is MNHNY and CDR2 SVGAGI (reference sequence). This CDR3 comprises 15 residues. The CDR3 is CASSYSTGGTGELFF. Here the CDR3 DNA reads TGTGCCAGCAGTTACTCGACAGGGGGCACCGGGGAGCTGTTTTTT.

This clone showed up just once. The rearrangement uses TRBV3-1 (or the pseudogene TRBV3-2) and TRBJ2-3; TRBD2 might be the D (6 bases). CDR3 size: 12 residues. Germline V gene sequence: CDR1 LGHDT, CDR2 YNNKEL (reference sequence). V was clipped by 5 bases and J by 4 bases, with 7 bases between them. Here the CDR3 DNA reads TGTGCCAGCAGCTGGGGGGCAGATACGCAGTATTTT. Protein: CASSWGADTQYF.

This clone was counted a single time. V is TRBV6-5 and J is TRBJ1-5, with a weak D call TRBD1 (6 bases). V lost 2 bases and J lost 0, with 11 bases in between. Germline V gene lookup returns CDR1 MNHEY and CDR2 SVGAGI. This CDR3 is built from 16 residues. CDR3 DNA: TGTGCCAGCAGTTACGGGGGGGCCGCTAGCAATCAGCCCCAGCATTTT. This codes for CASSYGGAASNQPQHF.

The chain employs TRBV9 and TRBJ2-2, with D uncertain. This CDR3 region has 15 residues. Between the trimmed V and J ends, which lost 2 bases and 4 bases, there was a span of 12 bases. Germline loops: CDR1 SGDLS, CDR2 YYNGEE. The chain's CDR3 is CASSVLERGTGELFF. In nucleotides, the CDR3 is TGTGCCAGCAGCGTCCTCGAGCGAGGCACCGGGGAGCTGTTTTTT. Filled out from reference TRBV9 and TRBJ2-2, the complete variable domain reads DSGVTQTPKHLITATGQRVTLRCSPRSGDLSVYWYQQSLDQGLQFLIQYYNGEERAKGNILERFSAQQFPDLHSELNLSSLELGDSALYFCASSVLERGTGELFFGEGSRLTVL.

The CDR3 DNA reads TGTGCCAGCAGCGCACCGGGACAGGGCTATGGCTACACCTTC. It specifies CASSAPGQGYGYTF. This chain connects TRBV7-9 to TRBJ1-2, with 9 bases matching TRBD1. CDR3 length: 14 amino acids. V was pared by 5 bases and J by 4 bases, with 5 bases of the junction left unmatched. Germline lookup yields CDR1 SEHNR and CDR2 FQNEAQ (reference sequence).

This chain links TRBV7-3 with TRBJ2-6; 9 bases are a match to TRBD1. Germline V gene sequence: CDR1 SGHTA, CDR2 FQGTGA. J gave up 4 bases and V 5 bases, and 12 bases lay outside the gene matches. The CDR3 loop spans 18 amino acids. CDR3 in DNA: TGTGCCAGCAGCCCGTGGGGGACAGGGACGTCCGGGGCCAACGTCCTGACTTTC. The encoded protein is CASSPWGTGTSGANVLTF.

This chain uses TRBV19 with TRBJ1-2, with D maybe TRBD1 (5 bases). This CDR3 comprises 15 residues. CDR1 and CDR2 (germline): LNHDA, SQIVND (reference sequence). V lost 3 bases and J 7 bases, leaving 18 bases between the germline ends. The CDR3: CASSMAAAPRVGYTF. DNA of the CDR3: TGTGCCAGTAGTATGGCTGCTGCCCCCAGGGTTGGCTACACCTTC. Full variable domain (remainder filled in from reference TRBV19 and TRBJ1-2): DGGITQSPKYLFRKEGQNVTLSCEQNLNHDAMYWYRQDPGQGLRLIYYSQIVNDFQKGDIAEGYSVSREKKESFPLTVTSAQKNPTAFYLCASSMAAAPRVGYTFGSGTRLTVV.

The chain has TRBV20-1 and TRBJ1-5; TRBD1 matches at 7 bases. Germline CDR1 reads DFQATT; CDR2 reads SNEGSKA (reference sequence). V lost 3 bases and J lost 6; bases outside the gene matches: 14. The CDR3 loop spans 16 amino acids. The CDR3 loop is CSASPSTGALSQPQHF. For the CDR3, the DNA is TGCAGTGCTAGTCCCTCCACAGGGGCCCTGAGTCAGCCCCAGCATTTT.

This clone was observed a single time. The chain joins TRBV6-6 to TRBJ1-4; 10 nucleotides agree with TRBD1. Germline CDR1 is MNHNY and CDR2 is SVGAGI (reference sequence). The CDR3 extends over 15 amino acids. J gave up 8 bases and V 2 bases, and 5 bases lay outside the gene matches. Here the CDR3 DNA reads TGTGCCAGCAGTTACCCGGGACAGGGGAGCGAAAAACTGTTTTTT. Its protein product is CASSYPGQGSEKLFF.

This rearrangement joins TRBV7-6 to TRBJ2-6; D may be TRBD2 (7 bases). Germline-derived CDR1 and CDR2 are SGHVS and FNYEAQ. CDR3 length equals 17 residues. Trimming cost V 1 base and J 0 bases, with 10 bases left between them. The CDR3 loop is CASSLGGGGSGANVLTF. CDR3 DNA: TGTGCCAGCAGCTTAGGGGGAGGGGGCTCTGGGGCCAACGTCCTGACTTTC. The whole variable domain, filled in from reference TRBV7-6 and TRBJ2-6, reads GAGVSQSPRYKVTKRGQDVALRCDPISGHVSLYWYRQALGQGPEFLTYFNYEAQQDKSGLPNDRFSAERPEGSISTLTIQRTEQRDSAMYRCASSLGGGGSGANVLTFGAGSRLTVL.